This T cell receptor (beta chain) was found in a study of graft-versus-host responses after intestinal transplantation. As for the study in general: All recipients were transplanted with multivisceral, liver-intestinal, or isolated intestinal grafts. Once they had received anti-thymocyte globulin induction, all recipients took tacrolimus and steroids for about 3 years.

To note about this clone: What it binds is unknown.

Germline V gene data show CDR1 as LGHNA and CDR2 as YNFKEQ. V lost 1 base, J lost 2 bases, and 8 bases stayed unmatched. The CDR3 consists of 19 residues. TCRdb's copy holds only in-frame clones and misses some; the assay was immunoSEQ multiplex PCR. Of approximately 74,000 clones listed, roughly 90% are singletons. Findings of the study overall: Those patients showing graft-donor T cell macrochimerism displayed high graft-versus-host to host-versus-graft clonal ratios in allografts. GvH clones were found in recipient marrow; some appeared first in ileum or blood.

The source material was PBMCs, sampled 98 days after intestinal transplantation. V is TRBV4-2 and J is TRBJ2-2; TRBD1 matches at 12 bases. The clonotype originates from a human patient who received an intestinal transplant, so some T cells may come from the graft donor. The CDR3 bases are TGTGCCAGCAGCCAAGTCATAGGCGGGACAGGGGGCAACACCGGGGAGCTGTTTTTT. Its protein product is CASSQVIGGTGGNTGELFF.